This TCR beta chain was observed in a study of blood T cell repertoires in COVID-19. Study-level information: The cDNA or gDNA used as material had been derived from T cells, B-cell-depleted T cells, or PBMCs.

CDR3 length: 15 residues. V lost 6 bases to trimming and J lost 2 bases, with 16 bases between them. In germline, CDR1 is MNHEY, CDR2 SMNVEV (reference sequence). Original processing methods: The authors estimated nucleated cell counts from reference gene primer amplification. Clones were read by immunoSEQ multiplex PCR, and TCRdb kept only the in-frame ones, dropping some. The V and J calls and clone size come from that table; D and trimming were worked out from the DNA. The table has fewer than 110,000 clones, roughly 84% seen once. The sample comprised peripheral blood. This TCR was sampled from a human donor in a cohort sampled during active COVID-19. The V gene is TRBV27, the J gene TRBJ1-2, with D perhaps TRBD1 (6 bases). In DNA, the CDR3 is TGTGCCAGCAGGCTAGAGACAGGCGGAAACTATGGCTACACCTTC. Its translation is CASRLETGGNYGYTF.